Listed here are 11 T cell receptor beta chains from one sample, sequenced in a study of regulatory T cells in long-lasting Graves disease. Time point described: persistent/refractory GD, antithyroid drugs over 5 years with positive TRAb. The TCR library was made from RNA extracted from PBMCs. Arm-PCR with iRepertoire HTBI primers amplified the CDR3 regions for these TCR beta libraries. TCRdb used MiXCR to reprocess the multiplex PCR reads, holding one entry per CDR3 protein. The top ten clones hold around 42% of a sample with about 660,000 distinct CDR3 sequences, 25% to 35% of them seen once. Sequenced here: peripheral blood mononuclear cells (PBMCs), sampled when the disease was refractory, from a patient treated with antithyroid drugs. The receptors derive from a female donor with Graves disease.

This clonotype was counted at least ten times. The chain carries TRBV12-3 or TRBV12-4 and TRBJ1-1, with TRBD1 identical over 7 bases. Losses at the gene ends were 5 bases for V and 4 bases for J; bases not matched to a gene: 7. This CDR3 is 14 amino acids long. This chain's CDR3 is CASSRQGRGTEAFF. The CDR3 nucleotides are TGTGCCAGCAGTCGACAGGGTCGGGGCACTGAAGCTTTCTTT.

This clonotype has a handful of counts. This chain joins TRBV12-5 and TRBJ1-1; 8 bases align to TRBD1. With V trimmed by 6 bases and J by 1 base, 4 bases remained unmatched. The CDR3 contains 14 residues. The germline V gene encodes CDR1 LGHNT and CDR2 FRNRAP. In DNA form, the CDR3 reads TGTGCTAGTGGCCCTGACAGGGGGAACACTGAAGCTTTCTTT. Translated: CASGPDRGNTEAFF.

Concerning this clonotype itself: This may be a read error, as it is one base from a much larger clone. Since the CDR3 does not end with the conserved phenylalanine or tryptophan, this likely comes from a read error. The chain has TRBV2 and TRBJ1-4, with D possibly matching TRBD1 (6 bases). The CDR3 totals 14 residues. V was cut by 6 bases and J by 7 bases, with 15 bases left in between. CDR1 is SNHLY and CDR2 is FYNNEI in the germline V gene. CDR3 nucleotide sequence: TGTGCCAGCAGACCCACAGGGAGTAGTGAAAAACTGTTTCTT. Its protein is CASRPTGSSEKLFL.

The rearrangement links TRBV12-3 or TRBV12-4 to TRBJ1-5; 9 bases map to TRBD1. The CDR3 runs 16 residues. V shed 8 bases, J shed 5 bases, and the junction held 13 bases outside the gene matches. CDR3 sequence reads: CASSRFTGGSDQPQHF. For the CDR3, the DNA is TGTGCCAGCTCCCGATTTACAGGGGGCTCGGATCAGCCCCAGCATTTT.

This clonotype was seen more than once but under ten times. This sequence joins TRBV12-3 or TRBV12-4 and TRBJ1-1, with TRBD1 as a possible D gene (5 bases). Trimming pared 2 bases from V and 5 bases from J, leaving 15 bases between. The CDR3 covers 15 residues. The CDR3 protein is CASSLRDDWWTEAFF. CDR3 sequence (DNA): TGTGCCAGCAGTTTACGGGACGATTGGTGGACTGAAGCTTTCTTT.

This clonotype occurred many times. This chain connects TRBV11-2 to TRBJ2-7; D not resolved. V was shortened by 0 bases and J by 2 bases, with 8 bases between the two germline ends. The germline V gene encodes CDR1 SGHAT and CDR2 FQNNGV. CDR3 length equals 14 residues. Here the CDR3 reads CASSLDQGTYEQYF. The DNA for the CDR3 is TGTGCCAGCAGCTTAGATCAAGGAACCTACGAGCAGTACTTC.

This clonotype occurred a few times. The chain recombines TRBV25-1 with TRBJ1-1; possible D gene TRBD1, 5 bases. This CDR3 is built from 12 residues. The germline V and J ends were trimmed by 4 bases and 7 bases, with 10 bases remaining between them. Germline V lookup: CDR1 MGHDK, CDR2 SYGVNS. The CDR3, as DNA: TGTGCCAGCAGTGCCCGGGACTTTGAAGCTTTCTTT. Its protein product is CASSARDFEAFF.

This clonotype showed up many times. This chain uses TRBV6-2 or TRBV6-3 with TRBJ1-2, with D hard to call. V was clipped by 8 bases and J by 5 bases, with 6 bases between them. Germline V lookup: CDR1 MNHEY, CDR2 SVGEGT. This CDR3 spans 10 amino acids. The CDR3: CASDGYGYTF. The CDR3 DNA follows: TGTGCCAGCGACGGGTATGGCTACACCTTC.

This clonotype was counted only a few times. The rearrangement links TRBV6-1 to TRBJ1-3; D unclear. The CDR3 length is 14 residues. Deletions cut 9 bases from V and 0 bases from J, with 12 bases between. The germline V gene encodes CDR1 MNHNS and CDR2 SASEGT. The CDR3 nucleotides read TGTGCCAGTTATACGCACAGCTCTGGAAACACCATATATTTT. This codes for CASYTHSSGNTIYF.

In this sample, this clonotype turned up a few times. This chain joins TRBV5-1 and TRBJ2-7; 7 bases match TRBD1. The CDR3 spans 15 residues. Unmatched junction bases numbered 5, after V lost 0 bases and J lost 2 bases. CDR1 SGHRS and CDR2 YFSETQ come from the germline V gene. The CDR3 DNA reads as TGCGCCAGCAGCTTGGGACTGGGGACAGCCTACGAGCAGTACTTC. The encoded protein is CASSLGLGTAYEQYF.

This clonotype was counted only a few times. This sequence joins TRBV6-1 and TRBJ1-1; D gene ambiguous. CDR1 and CDR2 (germline): MNHNS, SASEGT. This CDR3 has 12 amino acids. V lost 4 bases and J lost 4, with 7 bases in between. The CDR3 here is CASSAWGTEAFF. CDR3 nucleotides: TGTGCCAGCAGTGCCTGGGGCACTGAAGCTTTCTTT.